This T cell receptor (beta chain) was sequenced in a study of blood T cell repertoires in COVID-19. Study details: COVID-19 samples collected from the United States, Italy and Spain covered acute and convalescent phases. The cDNA or gDNA used as material had been derived from T cells, B-cell-depleted T cells, or PBMCs.

Authors' methods: Reference gene primer amplification gave estimated nucleated cell counts. Data came from immunoSEQ multiplex PCR; TCRdb stores just in-frame clones and leaves some out. That table supplies the V and J calls and clone size; D and trimming were determined from the DNA. The repertoire holds approximately 63,000 clones, approximately 86% seen once, with roughly 20% in the top ten. The CDR3 totals 13 residues. V was pared by 7 bases and J by 3 bases, with 12 bases between. The germline V gene has CDR1 SGHTA and CDR2 FQGNSA. The sequence was obtained from a woman of 80 years or more with active COVID-19. This sequence joins TRBV7-2 and TRBJ2-5; possibly TRBD2 for D (6 bases). Sample: peripheral blood. The CDR3 sequence is CASIPGGEETQYF. CDR3 in DNA: TGTGCCAGCATCCCCGGGGGAGAAGAGACCCAGTACTTC.